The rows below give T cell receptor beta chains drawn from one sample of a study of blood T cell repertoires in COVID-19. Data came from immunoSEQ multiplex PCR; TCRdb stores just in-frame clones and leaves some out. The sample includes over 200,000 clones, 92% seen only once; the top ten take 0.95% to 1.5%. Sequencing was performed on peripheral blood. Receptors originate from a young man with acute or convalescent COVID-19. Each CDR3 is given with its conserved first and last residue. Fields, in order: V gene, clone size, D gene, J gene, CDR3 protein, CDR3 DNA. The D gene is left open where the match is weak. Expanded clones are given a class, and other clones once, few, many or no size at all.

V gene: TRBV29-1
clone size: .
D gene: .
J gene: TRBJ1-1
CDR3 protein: CSVLVALGTEAFF
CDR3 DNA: TGCAGCGTTTTGGTCGCCCTCGGCACTGAAGCTTTCTTT

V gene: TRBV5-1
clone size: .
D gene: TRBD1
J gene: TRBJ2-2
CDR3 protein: CASTKQGGDTGELFF
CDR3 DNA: TGCGCCAGCACCAAACAGGGGGGAGACACCGGGGAGCTGTTTTTT

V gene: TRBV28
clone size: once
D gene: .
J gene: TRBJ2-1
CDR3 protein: CASSLLSNEQFF
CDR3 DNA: TGTGCCAGCAGTTTACTGAGCAATGAGCAGTTCTTC

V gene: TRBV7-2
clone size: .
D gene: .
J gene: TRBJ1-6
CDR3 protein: CASSLELRGGSPLHF
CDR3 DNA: TGTGCCAGCAGCTTAGAGCTCAGGGGTGGTTCACCCCTCCACTTT

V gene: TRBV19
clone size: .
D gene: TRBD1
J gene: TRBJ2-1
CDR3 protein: CASSTTTGGNEQFF
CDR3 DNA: TGTGCCAGTAGTACGACCACAGGGGGTAATGAGCAGTTCTTC

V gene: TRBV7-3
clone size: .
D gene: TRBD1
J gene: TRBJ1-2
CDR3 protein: CASRPGGRGYTF
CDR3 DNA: TGTGCCAGCAGACCAGGGGGAAGAGGCTACACCTTC

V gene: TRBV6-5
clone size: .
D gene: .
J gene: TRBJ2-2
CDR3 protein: CASRQPGELFF
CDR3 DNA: TGTGCCAGTAGACAGCCCGGGGAGCTGTTTTTT

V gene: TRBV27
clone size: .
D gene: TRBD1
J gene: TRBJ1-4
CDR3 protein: CASSSTRTGGSEKLFF
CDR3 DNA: TGTGCCAGCAGTTCCACCCGGACAGGGGGCAGTGAAAAACTGTTTTTT

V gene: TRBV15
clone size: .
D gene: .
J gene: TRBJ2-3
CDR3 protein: CATHFGGTDTQYF
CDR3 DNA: TGTGCCACCCACTTCGGTGGCACAGATACGCAGTATTTT

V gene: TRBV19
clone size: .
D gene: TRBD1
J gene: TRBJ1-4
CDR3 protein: CASKNLGQANEKLFF
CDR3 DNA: TGTGCCAGTAAAAACCTAGGACAGGCTAATGAAAAACTGTTTTTT

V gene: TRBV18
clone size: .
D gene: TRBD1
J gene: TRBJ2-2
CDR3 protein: CASGQGNTGELFF
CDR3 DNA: TGTGCCAGCGGACAGGGGAACACCGGGGAGCTGTTTTTT

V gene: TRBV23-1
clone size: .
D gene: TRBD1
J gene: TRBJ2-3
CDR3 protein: CASTSSSGTGKRDTQYF
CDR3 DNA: TGCGCCAGCACCTCGTCCTCCGGGACAGGGAAAAGAGATACGCAGTATTTT

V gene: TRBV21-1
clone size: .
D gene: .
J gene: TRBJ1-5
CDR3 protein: CASSKVGRGNHQPQHF
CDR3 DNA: .

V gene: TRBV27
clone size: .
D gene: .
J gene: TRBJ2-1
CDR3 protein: CASSIGTLLYEQFF
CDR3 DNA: TGTGCCAGCAGTATCGGGACTCTTTTATATGAGCAGTTCTTC

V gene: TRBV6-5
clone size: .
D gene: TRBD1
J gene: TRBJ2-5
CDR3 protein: CASSRSGTGDTQYF
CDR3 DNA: TGTGCCAGCAGTCGCTCCGGGACAGGGGATACCCAGTACTTC

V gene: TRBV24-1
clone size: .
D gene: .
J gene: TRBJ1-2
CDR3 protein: CATSGVAWSPSTYGYTF
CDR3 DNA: TGTGCCACCAGCGGGGTGGCGTGGAGTCCCTCCACCTATGGCTACACCTTC

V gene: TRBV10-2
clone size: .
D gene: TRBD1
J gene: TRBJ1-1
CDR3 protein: CASSDRGRTNTEAFF
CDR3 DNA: TGCGCCAGCAGTGACAGGGGGCGTACGAACACTGAAGCTTTCTTT

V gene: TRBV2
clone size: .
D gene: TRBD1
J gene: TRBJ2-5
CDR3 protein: CASSIRGQETQYF
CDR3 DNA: TGTGCCAGTTCTATCAGGGGGCAAGAGACCCAGTACTTC

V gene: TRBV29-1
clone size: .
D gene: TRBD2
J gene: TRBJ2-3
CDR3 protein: CSVEDRLATSTDTQYF
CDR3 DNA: TGCAGCGTTGAAGATAGACTAGCGACTAGCACAGATACGCAGTATTTT

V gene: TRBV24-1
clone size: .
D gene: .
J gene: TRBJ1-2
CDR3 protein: CATSAGRNYGYTF
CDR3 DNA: TGTGCCACCAGTGCAGGGCGTAACTATGGCTACACCTTC

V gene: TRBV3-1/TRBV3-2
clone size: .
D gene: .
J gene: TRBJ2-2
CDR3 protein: CASSQGLGDTGELFF
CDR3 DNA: TGTGCCAGCAGCCAAGGACTAGGGGACACCGGGGAGCTGTTTTTT

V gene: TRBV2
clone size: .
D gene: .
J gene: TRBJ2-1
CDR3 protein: CASNRETTYNEQFF
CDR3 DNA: TGTGCCAGCAATCGAGAGACTACCTACAATGAGCAGTTCTTC

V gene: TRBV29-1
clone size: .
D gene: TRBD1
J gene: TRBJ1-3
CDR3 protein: CSVATGEGNTIYF
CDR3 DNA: TGCAGCGTCGCGACAGGGGAGGGAAACACCATATATTTT

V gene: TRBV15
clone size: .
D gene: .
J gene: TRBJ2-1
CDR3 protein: CATSRVDNGNEQFF
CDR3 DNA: TGTGCCACCAGCAGAGTGGACAACGGCAATGAGCAGTTCTTC

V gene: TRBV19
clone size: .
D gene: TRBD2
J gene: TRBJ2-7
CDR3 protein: CASSRGGLAAYEQYF
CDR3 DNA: TGTGCCAGTAGTAGGGGAGGGCTTGCTGCCTACGAGCAGTACTTC

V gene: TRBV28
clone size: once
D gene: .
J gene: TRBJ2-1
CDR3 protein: CASEARANEQFF
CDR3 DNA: TGTGCCAGCGAAGCCAGGGCCAATGAGCAGTTCTTC

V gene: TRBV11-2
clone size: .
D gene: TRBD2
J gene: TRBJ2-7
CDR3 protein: CASSLAPRSSGTYEQYF
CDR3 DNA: TGTGCCAGCAGCTTAGCACCCCGCTCTAGCGGGACCTACGAGCAGTACTTC

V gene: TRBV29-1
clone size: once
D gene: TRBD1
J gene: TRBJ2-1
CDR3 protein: CSVPRRGQGAVNEQFF
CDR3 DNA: TGCAGCGTTCCTAGGAGAGGACAGGGGGCTGTTAATGAGCAGTTCTTC

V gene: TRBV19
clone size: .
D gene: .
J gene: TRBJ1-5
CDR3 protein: CASSIAPGVGNQPQHF
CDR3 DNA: TGTGCCAGTAGTATAGCCCCAGGGGTTGGCAATCAGCCCCAGCATTTT

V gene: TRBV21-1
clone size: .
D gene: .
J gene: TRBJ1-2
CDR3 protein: CASSKKGVGHGYTF
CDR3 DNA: TGTGCCAGCAGCAAAAAGGGGGTGGGGCATGGCTACACCTTC

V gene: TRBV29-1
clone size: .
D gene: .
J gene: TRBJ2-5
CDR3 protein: CSVEGGAVQETQYF
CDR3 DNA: TGCAGCGTTGAGGGGGGGGCAGTTCAAGAGACCCAGTACTTC

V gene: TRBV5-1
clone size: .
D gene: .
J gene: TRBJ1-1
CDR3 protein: CASSFGMNTEAFF
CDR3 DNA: TGCGCCAGCAGCTTCGGGATGAACACTGAAGCTTTCTTT

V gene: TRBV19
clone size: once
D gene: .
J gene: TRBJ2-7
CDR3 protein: CASSQTDKTHEQYF
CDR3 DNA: TGTGCCAGTAGTCAGACGGACAAAACCCACGAGCAGTACTTC

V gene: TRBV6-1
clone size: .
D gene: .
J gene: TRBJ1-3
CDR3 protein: CASSDRGGNTIYF
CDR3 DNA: TGTGCCAGCAGTGACAGGGGTGGAAACACCATATATTTT

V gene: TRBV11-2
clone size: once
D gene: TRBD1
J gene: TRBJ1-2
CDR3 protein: CASSSPRDRGRANYGYTF
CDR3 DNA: TGTGCCAGCAGCTCCCCACGGGACAGGGGAAGGGCTAACTATGGCTACACCTTC

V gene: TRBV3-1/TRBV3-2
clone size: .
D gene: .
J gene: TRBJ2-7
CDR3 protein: CASSQGPSAAYEQYF
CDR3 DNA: TGTGCCAGCAGCCAAGGTCCTAGCGCTGCCTACGAGCAGTACTTC

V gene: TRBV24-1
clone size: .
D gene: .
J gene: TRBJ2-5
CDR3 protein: CATSGGFQETQYF
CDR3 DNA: TGTGCCACCTCGGGGGGCTTTCAAGAGACCCAGTACTTC

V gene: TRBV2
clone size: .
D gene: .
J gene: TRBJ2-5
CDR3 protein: CASTSFSQGWGTQYF
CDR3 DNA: TGTGCCAGCACTTCATTCAGCCAGGGATGGGGGACCCAGTACTTC

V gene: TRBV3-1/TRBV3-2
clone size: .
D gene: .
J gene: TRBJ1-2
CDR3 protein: CASSQPGRMRYTF
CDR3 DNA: TGTGCCAGCAGCCAACCTGGGAGGATGCGCTACACCTTC

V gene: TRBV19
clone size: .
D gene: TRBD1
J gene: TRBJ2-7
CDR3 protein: CASSNRGGASYEQYF
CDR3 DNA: TGTGCCAGTAGTAACCGAGGGGGCGCCTCCTACGAGCAGTACTTC

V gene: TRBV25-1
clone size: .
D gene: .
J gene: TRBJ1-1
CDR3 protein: CASSAGLGEAFF
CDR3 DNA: TGTGCCAGCAGTGCAGGTTTAGGTGAAGCTTTCTTT

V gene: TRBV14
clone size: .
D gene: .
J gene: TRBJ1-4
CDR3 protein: CASSRNTGLSEKLFF
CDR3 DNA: TGTGCCAGCAGCCGAAACACCGGACTAAGTGAAAAACTGTTTTTT

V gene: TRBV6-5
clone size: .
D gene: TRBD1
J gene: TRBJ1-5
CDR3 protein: CASDNWDRGFQPQHF
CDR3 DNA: TGTGCCAGCGATAACTGGGACAGGGGCTTTCAGCCCCAGCATTTT

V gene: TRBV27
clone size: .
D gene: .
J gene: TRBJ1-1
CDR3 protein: CASSLRGSNTEAFF
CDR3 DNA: TGTGCCAGCAGTTTAAGGGGGAGTAACACTGAAGCTTTCTTT

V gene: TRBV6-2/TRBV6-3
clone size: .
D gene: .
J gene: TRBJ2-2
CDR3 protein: CASSLPGLNTGELFF
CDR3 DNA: TGTGCCAGCAGCCTGCCGGGACTCAACACCGGGGAGCTGTTTTTT

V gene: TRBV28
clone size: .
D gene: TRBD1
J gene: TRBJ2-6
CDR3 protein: CASKWTGGANVLTF
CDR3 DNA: TGTGCCAGCAAATGGACAGGTGGGGCCAACGTCCTGACTTTC

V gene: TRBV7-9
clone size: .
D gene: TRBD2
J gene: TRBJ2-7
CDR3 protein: CASSFPFSGVYEQYF
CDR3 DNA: TGTGCCAGCAGCTTCCCCTTTAGCGGGGTTTACGAGCAGTACTTC

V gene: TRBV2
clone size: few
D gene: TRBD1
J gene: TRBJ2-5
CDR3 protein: CASSVQGARTQYF
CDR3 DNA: TGTGCCAGCAGTGTACAGGGGGCGCGGACCCAGTACTTC